The 3 T cell receptor beta chains in this list originate from one sample, sequenced in a study of beta chain features in type 1 diabetes. Whole-study findings and limits: Type 1 diabetes patients had TCRB CDR3s that were shorter (moderately but significantly so) in all four CD4+ subsets.

Expressed TCRB transcripts were sequenced, since all the RNA that had been isolated was reverse transcribed. The data were produced by immunoSEQ multiplex PCR, yet TCRdb's version contains in-frame clones alone and is incomplete. The sample lists approximately 150,000 clones, approximately 13% occurring once. For these receptors, no antigen is known. Sequences were obtained from central memory CD4+ T cells from blood. These receptors all come from a man aged 18 to 30 with type 1 diabetes.

There are a few counts of this clone. This rearrangement joins TRBV7-2 to TRBJ2-6; D may be TRBD2 (5 bases). The V end lost 5 bases, the J end lost 2 bases, and 10 bases lay between the germline ends. Germline values: CDR1 SGHTA, CDR2 FQGNSA. This CDR3 comprises 15 residues. This CDR3 reads CASSRPRAGANVLTF. The CDR3, as DNA: TGTGCCAGCAGCCGTCCGAGGGCTGGGGCCAACGTCCTGACTTTC.

This clone was seen a few times. The chain employs TRBV13 and TRBJ1-1; tentatively, D is TRBD1 (5 bases). V lost 5 bases and J 3 bases, leaving 13 bases between the germline ends. The CDR3 spans 14 residues. Germline V gene data show CDR1 as PRHDT and CDR2 as FYEKMQ (reference sequence). CDR3: CASSPGIGHTEAFF. The CDR3 bases are TGTGCCAGCAGCCCAGGGATCGGTCACACTGAAGCTTTCTTT.

This clone was picked up a small number of times. This chain uses TRBV4-2 with TRBJ2-5, with 12 bases lining up with TRBD1. V shed 0 bases and J 9 bases; nucleotides not matched to a gene: 5. In germline, CDR1 is LGHNA, CDR2 YNFKEQ. CDR3 size: 15 residues. The CDR3 region is CASSQEAGTGGAQYF. For the CDR3, the DNA is TGTGCCAGCAGCCAAGAAGCCGGGACAGGGGGCGCCCAGTACTTC.